Shown below are 21 T cell receptor beta chains from a single sample sequenced in a study of Graves' ophthalmopathy and Graves' hyperthyroidism. Transcripts of RNA were the source for amplifying TCR beta CDR3 regions. First-round RT-PCR with HTBI primers preceded a second-round multiplex PCR. TCRdb fed the multiplex PCR reads into MiXCR, producing one record per CDR3 protein. Of 200,000 to 250,000 distinct CDR3 sequences in the sample, approximately 21% were seen once. Sequenced material: peripheral blood. The source is a woman in her fifties or sixties with Graves' ophthalmopathy.

The chain couples TRBV28 to TRBJ1-2, with D perhaps TRBD1 (6 bases). CDR1 is MDHEN and CDR2 is SYDVKM in the germline V gene. The length of the CDR3 is 17 residues. V lost 8 bases to trimming and J lost 7 bases, with 29 bases between them. The CDR3 sequence: CASGTDGSRRGQSGYTF. The CDR3 DNA reads as TGTGCCAGCGGGACGGACGGCTCGAGACGGGGGCAGAGTGGCTACACCTTC.

In this sample, this clonotype turned up a few times. The chain links TRBV18 to TRBJ1-3, with TRBD1 identical over 7 bases. In germline, CDR1 is KGHSH, CDR2 LQKENI. V lost 5 bases, J lost 0 bases, and 7 bases stayed unmatched. This CDR3 is built from 16 residues. As DNA, the CDR3 is TGTGCCAGCTCAACCGACAGGGCAGCCTCTGGAAACACCATATATTTT. This encodes CASSTDRAASGNTIYF.

The chain links TRBV5-1 to TRBJ2-7; D may match TRBD1 or TRBD2 (5 bases each). CDR3 length: 16 amino acids. Trimming took off 0 bases at V and 0 bases at J, with 13 bases between the two ends. Germline loops: CDR1 SGHRS, CDR2 YFSETQ. DNA of the CDR3: TGCGCCAGCAGCTTGGAGTCGGGACGGAGCTCCTACGAGCAGTACTTC. It is translated as CASSLESGRSSYEQYF.

This clonotype was counted ten times or more. The chain recombines TRBV28 with TRBJ2-7; unclear D gene. V was shortened by 3 bases and J by 6 bases, with 15 bases between the two germline ends. Germline V CDR1 and CDR2: MDHEN, SYDVKM. The CDR3 runs to 14 residues. The CDR3 DNA is TGTGCCAGCAGTTTTAATATAGAGTTTCGCGAGCAGTACTTC. Translation gives CASSFNIEFREQYF.

This clonotype was picked up a small number of times. The chain recombines TRBV12-5 with TRBJ2-2, with a weak D call TRBD2 (5 bases). Trimming removed 0 bases from V and 2 bases from J, with 13 bases in between. This CDR3 is built from 17 residues. Germline CDR1 is LGHNT and CDR2 is FRNRAP. The DNA of the CDR3 is TGTGCTAGTGGTTTGGTAGTTGGAGGAGCAAACACCGGGGAGCTGTTTTTT. Protein: CASGLVVGGANTGELFF. The full variable domain, its missing parts supplied by reference TRBV12-5 and TRBJ2-2, is DARVTQTPRHKVTEMGQEVTMRCQPILGHNTVFWYRQTMMQGLELLAYFRNRAPLDDSGMPKDRFSAEMPDATLATLKIQPSEPRDSAVYFCASGLVVGGANTGELFFGEGSRLTVL.

This clonotype occurred many times. The chain is built from TRBV7-3 and TRBJ1-1; D not certain. CDR1 is SGHTA and CDR2 is FQGTGA in the germline V gene. The ends were cut back, 5 bases at V and 0 bases at J, with 7 bases in the middle. The CDR3 sequence is 13 residues long. The CDR3 nucleotides are TGTGCCAGCAGCCCCTGGATGAACACTGAAGCTTTCTTT. This encodes CASSPWMNTEAFF.

The CDR3 reads CASSLTGPSYEQYF. The CDR3 DNA follows: TGTGCCAGCAGCTTAACAGGTCCCAGCTACGAGCAGTACTTC. The chain has TRBV7-3 and TRBJ2-7; D uncertain. The CDR3 has 14 residues. V was trimmed by 0 bases and J by 3 bases, leaving 9 bases between them. CDR1 and CDR2 from the germline V gene are SGHTA and FQGTGA.

This clonotype was counted many times. In DNA form, the CDR3 reads TGTGCCAGCAGCACCTCCGGGCAGAGCCTCAATCAGCCCCAGCATTTT. Translated: CASSTSGQSLNQPQHF. The chain carries TRBV28 and TRBJ1-5; D is undetermined. Germline V CDR1 and CDR2: MDHEN, SYDVKM. CDR3 size: 16 residues. V was clipped by 6 bases and J by 3 bases, with 18 bases between them.

This clonotype was counted many times. J is TRBJ2-5 and V is TRBV7-2, with a weak D call TRBD2 (6 bases). CDR3 length: 14 residues. V lost 4 bases and J 1 base, leaving 10 bases between the germline ends. CDR1 SGHTA and CDR2 FQGNSA come from the germline V gene. This chain's CDR3 is CASSWDWSQETQYF. CDR3 DNA: TGTGCCAGCAGCTGGGACTGGTCCCAAGAGACCCAGTACTTC.

This clonotype came up a few times. This rearrangement joins TRBV14 to TRBJ1-6; D might be TRBD1 (5 bases). The CDR3 loop spans 15 amino acids. Trimming took 4 bases from V and 7 from J, leaving 14 bases between them. Germline V gene data show CDR1 as SGHDN and CDR2 as FVKESK. CDR3 nucleotide sequence: TGTGCCAGCAGCCGATTGAGCAGGGAAAATTCACCCCTCCACTTT. Translating it yields CASSRLSRENSPLHF.

The chain carries TRBV3-1 and TRBJ2-5; perhaps TRBD1 as D (6 bases). From germline, CDR1 is LGHDT and CDR2 YNNKEL (reference sequence). The CDR3 length is 13 residues. Deletions cut 6 bases from V and 5 bases from J, with 13 bases between. The CDR3 DNA follows: TGTGCCAGCAGGGACAGTTGGACGGAGACCCAGTACTTC. Encoded protein: CASRDSWTETQYF.

This clonotype came up many times. The chain couples TRBV11-2 to TRBJ2-7, with TRBD1 identical over 7 bases. The germline gives CDR1 SGHAT, CDR2 FQNNGV. The CDR3 has 14 residues. V dropped 5 bases and J dropped 0; count of bases not matched to a gene: 4. CDR3 sequence (DNA): TGTGCCAGCAGCAGTTACAGGGGCTCCTACGAGCAGTACTTC. Its translation is CASSSYRGSYEQYF.

The sample holds a few counts of this clonotype. The chain employs TRBV10-3 and TRBJ1-2; 7 bases line up with TRBD1. The germline gives CDR1 ENHRY, CDR2 SYGVKD. The CDR3 has 14 amino acids. V trimming: 2 bases; J trimming: 4 bases; junction bases outside the gene matches: 4. The CDR3 here is CAISEGRQGYGYTF. In DNA form, the CDR3 reads TGTGCCATCAGTGAGGGCCGACAGGGCTATGGCTACACCTTC.

This clonotype was detected many times. The genes are TRBV5-1 and TRBJ2-2; TRBD2 matches 13 bases. Germline V gene sequence: CDR1 SGHRS, CDR2 YFSETQ. The length of the CDR3 is 17 residues. J lost 2 bases, V lost 0 bases, and 1 base had no gene match. This CDR3 reads CASSLGLAGGNTGELFF. The CDR3 coding sequence is TGCGCCAGCAGCTTGGGACTAGCGGGAGGCAACACCGGGGAGCTGTTTTTT.

This clonotype was counted between two and nine times. This chain uses TRBV5-1 with TRBJ2-7, with no clear D. Germline loops: CDR1 SGHRS, CDR2 YFSETQ. With 4 bases removed from V and 2 bases from J, the gap between germline ends came to 16 bases. This CDR3 comprises 15 residues. Here the CDR3 DNA reads TGCGCCAGCAGCCCTCGGACCCCTTCTCCCTACGAGCAGTACTTC. Protein: CASSPRTPSPYEQYF. Full variable domain (missing parts from reference TRBV5-1 and TRBJ2-7): KAGVTQTPRYLIKTRGQQVTLSCSPISGHRSVSWYQQTPGQGLQFLFEYFSETQRNKGNFPGRFSGRQFSNSRSEMNVSTLELGDSALYLCASSPRTPSPYEQYFGPGTRLTVT.

The table lists this clonotype with many counts. This chain uses TRBV28 with TRBJ2-7; tentatively, D is TRBD1 (5 bases). The germline V gene has CDR1 MDHEN and CDR2 SYDVKM. V lost 3 bases, J lost 3 bases, and 9 bases lay in between. The CDR3 contains 13 residues. The chain's CDR3 is CASSLSRDYEQYF. The CDR3 nucleotides are TGTGCCAGCAGTTTGTCCAGGGACTACGAGCAGTACTTC. Full variable domain (remainder filled in from reference TRBV28 and TRBJ2-7): DVKVTQSSRYLVKRTGEKVFLECVQDMDHENMFWYRQDPGLGLRLIYFSYDVKMKEKGDIPEGYSVSREKKERFSLILESASTNQTSMYLCASSLSRDYEQYFGPGTRLTVT.

This clonotype was counted at least ten times. The V and J genes are TRBV13 and TRBJ2-7; 9 bases are a match to TRBD2. Germline V gene sequence: CDR1 PRHDT, CDR2 FYEKMQ (reference sequence). The J segment lost 2 bases and the V segment lost 2 bases, leaving 4 bases of the junction unmatched. The CDR3 extends over 15 amino acids. This CDR3 reads CASSLRLADTYEQYF. DNA for the CDR3: TGTGCCAGCAGCTTACGACTAGCGGATACCTACGAGCAGTACTTC.

This clonotype has only a few counts. This rearrangement joins TRBV5-1 to TRBJ2-5; TRBD1 matches 7 bases. The CDR3 contains 14 residues. Germline V gene data show CDR1 as SGHRS and CDR2 as YFSETQ. Losses at the gene ends were 6 bases for V and 1 base for J; bases not matched to a gene: 6. DNA of the CDR3: TGCGCCAGCACAGGGGGTACATTCCAAGAGACCCAGTACTTC. It translates to CASTGGTFQETQYF.

This clonotype was observed many times. V usage is TRBV7-3 and J usage is TRBJ1-5, with D perhaps matching TRBD1 (5 bases). Germline V lookup: CDR1 SGHTA, CDR2 FQGTGA. V lost 1 base and J lost 0, with 13 bases in between. The CDR3 loop spans 17 amino acids. This CDR3 is CASSLSALGDSNQPQHF. CDR3 DNA: TGTGCCAGCAGCTTAAGTGCCCTGGGGGATAGCAATCAGCCCCAGCATTTT.

This clonotype was counted at least ten times. CDR3 in amino acids: CASSETTLGGEQYF. CDR3 coding DNA: TGTGCCAGCAGTGAGACGACGTTGGGAGGGGAGCAGTACTTC. The chain carries TRBV2 and TRBJ2-7, with 7 bases matching TRBD2. Germline lookup yields CDR1 SNHLY and CDR2 FYNNEI. Trimming cost V 3 bases and J 7 bases; bases outside gene matches: 9. CDR3 length: 14 residues.

This clonotype came up many times. The chain employs TRBV5-1 and TRBJ1-2; D is uncertain. This CDR3 region has 13 residues. V shed 0 bases and J shed 2 bases, with 5 bases lying between them. Germline values: CDR1 SGHRS, CDR2 YFSETQ. DNA of the CDR3: TGCGCCAGCAGCTTGGATGGCAACTATGGCTACACCTTC. It translates to CASSLDGNYGYTF.